The source of this T cell receptor (beta chain) is a study of PD-1 blockade in classical Hodgkin lymphoma. Study-wide results and caveats: Newly diagnosed patients and complete responders had comparable diversity at baseline. Newly diagnosed patients were reported to exhibit reduced baseline TCR diversity relative to healthy donors.

CDR1 SNHLY and CDR2 FYNNEI come from the germline V gene. Trimming removed 0 bases at V and 0 bases at J, with 0 bases between. This CDR3 comprises 14 residues. The time point is: cycle 4 day 1 (C4D1), after more than five weeks of nivolumab. All trial patients relapsed after autologous stem cell transplantation. Purification of CD4+ T cells from thawed PBMCs was performed via magnetic negative selection. Repertoires were generated with immunoSEQ multiplex PCR, while TCRdb's copy carries only in-frame clones and drops some. This sample yields around 9,800 clones, of which approximately 77% are seen a single time; about 4.9% belongs to the top ten. This clone showed up just a few times. The antigen remains undetermined.

The sequence was collected from a human donor with classical Hodgkin lymphoma. The chain couples TRBV2 to TRBJ1-6; D not resolved. This sample comprised CD4+ T cells from blood, obtained before the fourth cycle of nivolumab. The CDR3 bases are TGTGCCAGCAGTGAAGCCTCCTATAATTCACCCCTCCACTTT. Protein sequence: CASSEASYNSPLHF.